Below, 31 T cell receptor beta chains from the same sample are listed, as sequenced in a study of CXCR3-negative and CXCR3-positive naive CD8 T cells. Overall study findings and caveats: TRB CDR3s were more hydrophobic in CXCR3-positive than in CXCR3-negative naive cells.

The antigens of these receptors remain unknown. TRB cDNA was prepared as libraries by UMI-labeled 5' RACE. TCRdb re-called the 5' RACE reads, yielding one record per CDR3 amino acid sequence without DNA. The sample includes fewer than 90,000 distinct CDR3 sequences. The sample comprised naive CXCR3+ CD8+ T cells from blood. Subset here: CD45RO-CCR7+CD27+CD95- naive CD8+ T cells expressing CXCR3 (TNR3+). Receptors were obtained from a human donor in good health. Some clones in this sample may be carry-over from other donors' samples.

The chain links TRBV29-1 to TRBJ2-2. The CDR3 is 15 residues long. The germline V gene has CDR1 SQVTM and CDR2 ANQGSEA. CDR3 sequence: CSVEHREGKAGELFF.

The CDR3 spells CATFGGGNIQYF. The genes are TRBV15 and TRBJ2-4; the TCRdb call, TRBD2, lacks DNA for checking. Germline V gene data show CDR1 as LNHNV and CDR2 as YYDKDF (reference sequence). CDR3 length: 12 residues.

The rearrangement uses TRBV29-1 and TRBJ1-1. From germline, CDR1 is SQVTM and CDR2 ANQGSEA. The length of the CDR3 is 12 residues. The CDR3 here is CSVGHLNTEAFF.

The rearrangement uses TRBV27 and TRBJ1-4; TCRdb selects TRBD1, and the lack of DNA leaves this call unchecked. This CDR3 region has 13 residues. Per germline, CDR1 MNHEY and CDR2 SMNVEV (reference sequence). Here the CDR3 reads CASGTGYNEKLFF.

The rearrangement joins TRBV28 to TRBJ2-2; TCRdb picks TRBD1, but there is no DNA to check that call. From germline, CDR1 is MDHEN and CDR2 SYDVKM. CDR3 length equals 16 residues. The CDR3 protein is CASRDTRGHGNGELFF.

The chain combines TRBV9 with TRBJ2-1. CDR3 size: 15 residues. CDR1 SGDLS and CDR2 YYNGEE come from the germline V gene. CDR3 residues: CASSVGGGDSNEQFF.

The CDR3 is CASKNFIAGGDGYTF. This sequence joins TRBV6-2 or TRBV6-3 and TRBJ1-2; the D call from TCRdb, TRBD1, cannot be confirmed without DNA. This CDR3 spans 15 amino acids. CDR1 and CDR2 from the germline V gene are MNHEY and SVGEGT.

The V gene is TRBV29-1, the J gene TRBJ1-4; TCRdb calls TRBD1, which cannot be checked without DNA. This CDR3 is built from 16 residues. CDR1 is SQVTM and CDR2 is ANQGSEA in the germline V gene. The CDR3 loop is CSVEVEAQGVPDGLFF.

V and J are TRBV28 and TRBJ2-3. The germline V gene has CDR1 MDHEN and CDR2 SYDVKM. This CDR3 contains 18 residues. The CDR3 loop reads CASSPHLLGYSLTDTQYF.

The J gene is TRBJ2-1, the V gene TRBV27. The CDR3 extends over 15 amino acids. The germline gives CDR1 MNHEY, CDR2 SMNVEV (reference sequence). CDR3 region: CASSLDRRSYNEQFF.

The CDR3 region is CAVGEGDASYEQYF. The chain carries TRBV28 and TRBJ2-7; the TCRdb call, TRBD2, lacks DNA for checking. The CDR3 is made up of 14 amino acids. CDR1 MDHEN and CDR2 SYDVKM come from the germline V gene.

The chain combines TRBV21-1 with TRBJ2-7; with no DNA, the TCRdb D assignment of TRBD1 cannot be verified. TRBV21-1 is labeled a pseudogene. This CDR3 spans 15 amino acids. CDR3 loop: CASSKVFQIARVQYF.

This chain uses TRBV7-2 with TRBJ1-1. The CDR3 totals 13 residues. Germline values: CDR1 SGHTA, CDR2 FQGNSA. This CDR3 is CASSLGIGTEAFF. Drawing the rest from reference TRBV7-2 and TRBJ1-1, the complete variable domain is GAGVSQSPSNKVTEKGKDVELRCDPISGHTALYWYRQSLGQGLEFLIYFQGNSAPDKSGLPSDRFSAERTGGSVSTLTIQRTQQEDSAVYLCASSLGIGTEAFFGQGTRLTVV.

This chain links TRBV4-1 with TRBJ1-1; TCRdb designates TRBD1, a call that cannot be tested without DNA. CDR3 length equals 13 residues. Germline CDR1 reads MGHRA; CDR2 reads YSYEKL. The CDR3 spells CASSHYGQTEAFF.

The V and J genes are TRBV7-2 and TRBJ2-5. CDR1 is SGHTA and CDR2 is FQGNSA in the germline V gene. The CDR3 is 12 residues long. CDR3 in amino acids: CASSSDWGTQYF.

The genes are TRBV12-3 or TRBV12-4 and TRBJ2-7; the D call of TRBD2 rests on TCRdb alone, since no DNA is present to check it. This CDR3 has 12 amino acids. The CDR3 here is CASSGREGEQYF.

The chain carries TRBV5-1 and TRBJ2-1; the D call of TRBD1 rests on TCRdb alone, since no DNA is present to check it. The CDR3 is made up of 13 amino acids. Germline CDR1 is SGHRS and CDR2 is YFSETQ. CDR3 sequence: CASSLQGKVEQFF.

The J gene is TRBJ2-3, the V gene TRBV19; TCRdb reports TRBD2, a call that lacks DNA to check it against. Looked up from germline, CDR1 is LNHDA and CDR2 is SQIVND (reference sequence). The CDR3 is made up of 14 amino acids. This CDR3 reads CASGTSGSTDTQYF.

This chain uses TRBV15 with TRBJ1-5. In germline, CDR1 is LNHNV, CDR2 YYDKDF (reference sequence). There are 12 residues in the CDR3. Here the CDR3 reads CATGGGNQPQHF.

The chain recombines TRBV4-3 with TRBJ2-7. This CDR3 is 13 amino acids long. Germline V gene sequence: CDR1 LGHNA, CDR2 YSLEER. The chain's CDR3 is CASSQELVYEQYF.

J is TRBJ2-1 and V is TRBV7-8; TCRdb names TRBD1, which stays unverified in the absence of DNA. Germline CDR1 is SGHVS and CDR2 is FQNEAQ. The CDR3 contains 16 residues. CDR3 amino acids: CASSPRGLAGGNEQFF.

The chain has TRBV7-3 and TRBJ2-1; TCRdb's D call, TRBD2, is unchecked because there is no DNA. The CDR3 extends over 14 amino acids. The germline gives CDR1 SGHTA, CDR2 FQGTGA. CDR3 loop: CASSTPGTSGEQFF.

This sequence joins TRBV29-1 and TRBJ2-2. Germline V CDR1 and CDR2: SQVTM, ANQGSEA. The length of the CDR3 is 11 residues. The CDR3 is CSVLNAGELFF.

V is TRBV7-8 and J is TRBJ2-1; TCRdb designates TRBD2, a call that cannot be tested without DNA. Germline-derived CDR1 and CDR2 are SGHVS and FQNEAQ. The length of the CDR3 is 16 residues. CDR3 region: CASSPLAGREYNEQFF.

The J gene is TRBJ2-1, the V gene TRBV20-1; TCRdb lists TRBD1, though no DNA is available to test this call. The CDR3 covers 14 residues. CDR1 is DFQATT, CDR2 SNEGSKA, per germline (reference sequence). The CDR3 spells CSARETGTYNEQFF.

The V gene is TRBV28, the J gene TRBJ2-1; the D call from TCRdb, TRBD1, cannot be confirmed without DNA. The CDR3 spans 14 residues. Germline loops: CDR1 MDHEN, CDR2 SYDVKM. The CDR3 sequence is CASSRQVTVNEQFF.

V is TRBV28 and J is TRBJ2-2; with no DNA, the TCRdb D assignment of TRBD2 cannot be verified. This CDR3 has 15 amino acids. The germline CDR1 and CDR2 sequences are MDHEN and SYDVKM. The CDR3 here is CASSYSGGASGELFF.

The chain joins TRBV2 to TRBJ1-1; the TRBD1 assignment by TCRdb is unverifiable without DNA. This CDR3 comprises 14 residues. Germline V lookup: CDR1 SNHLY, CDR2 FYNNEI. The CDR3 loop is CASSEGRGRTEAFF.

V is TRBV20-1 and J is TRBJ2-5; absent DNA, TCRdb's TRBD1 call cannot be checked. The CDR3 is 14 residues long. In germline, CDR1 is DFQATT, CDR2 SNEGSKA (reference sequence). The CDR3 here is CSARASDPGETQYF.

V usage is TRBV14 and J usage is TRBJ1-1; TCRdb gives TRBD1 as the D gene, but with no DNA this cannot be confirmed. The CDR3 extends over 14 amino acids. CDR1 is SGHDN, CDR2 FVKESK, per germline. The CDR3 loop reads CASSQEAGYTEAFF. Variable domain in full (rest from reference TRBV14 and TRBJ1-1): EAGVTQFPSHSVIEKGQTVTLRCDPISGHDNLYWYRRVMGKEIKFLLHFVKESKQDESGMPNNRFLAERTGGTYSTLKVQPAELEDSGVYFCASSQEAGYTEAFFGQGTRLTVV.

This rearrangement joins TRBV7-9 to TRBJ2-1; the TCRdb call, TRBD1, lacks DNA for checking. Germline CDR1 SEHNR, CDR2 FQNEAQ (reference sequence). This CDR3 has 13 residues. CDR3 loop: CASSLGTGNEQFF. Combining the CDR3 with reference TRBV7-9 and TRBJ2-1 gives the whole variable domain DTGVSQNPRHKITKRGQNVTFRCDPISEHNRLYWYRQTLGQGPEFLTYFQNEAQLEKSRLLSDRFSAERPKGSFSTLEIQRTEQGDSAMYLCASSLGTGNEQFFGPGTRLTVL.